These 14 T cell receptor beta chains were all obtained from the same sample, sequenced in a study of shared clonotypes between healthy human individuals. TCRdb's copy holds only in-frame clones and misses some; the assay was immunoSEQ multiplex PCR. Seen here are some 500,000 clones, 90% to 96% observed once, and the top ten hold 0.055% to 0.075%. Sequencing was performed on naive CD4+ T cells sorted from blood. The sample's subset: CD45RA+ positively selected. The receptors derive from a woman in her 30s in good health.

The rearrangement joins TRBV28 to TRBJ2-7, with D perhaps given as TRBD1 or TRBD2 (5 bases each). The V gene's germline CDR1 is MDHEN and CDR2 SYDVKM. The CDR3 is 16 amino acids. The ends were cut back, 4 bases at V and 0 bases at J, with 16 bases in the middle. The CDR3 here is CASSSRGGRSSYEQYF. In DNA, the CDR3 is TGTGCCAGCAGTTCCCGGGGCGGCCGCAGCTCCTACGAGCAGTACTTC. The whole variable domain, filled in from reference TRBV28 and TRBJ2-7, reads DVKVTQSSRYLVKRTGEKVFLECVQDMDHENMFWYRQDPGLGLRLIYFSYDVKMKEKGDIPEGYSVSREKKERFSLILESASTNQTSMYLCASSSRGGRSSYEQYFGPGTRLTVT.

The chain has TRBV5-1 and TRBJ2-7, with 10 bases identical to TRBD1. Germline V CDR1 and CDR2: SGHRS, YFSETQ. The CDR3 spans 15 residues. The trim removed 0 bases at V and 6 bases at J, leaving 6 bases unmatched. CDR3 coding DNA: TGCGCCAGCAGCTTGGGTTCCCGACAGGGGGCCGAGCAGTACTTC. The encoded protein is CASSLGSRQGAEQYF.

The chain couples TRBV5-1 to TRBJ2-7; TRBD2 agrees at 8 bases. Germline values: CDR1 SGHRS, CDR2 YFSETQ. The CDR3 is made up of 18 amino acids. V lost 0 bases, J lost 0 bases, and 11 bases stayed unmatched. CDR3 region: CASSLGKGLREDSYEQYF. CDR3 nucleotides: TGCGCCAGCAGCTTGGGGAAGGGTCTGCGGGAGGACTCCTACGAGCAGTACTTC. Combining the CDR3 with reference TRBV5-1 and TRBJ2-7 gives the whole variable domain KAGVTQTPRYLIKTRGQQVTLSCSPISGHRSVSWYQQTPGQGLQFLFEYFSETQRNKGNFPGRFSGRQFSNSRSEMNVSTLELGDSALYLCASSLGKGLREDSYEQYFGPGTRLTVT.

The rearrangement links TRBV4-2 to TRBJ2-1, with unresolved D. Germline CDR1 reads LGHNA; CDR2 reads YNFKEQ. The CDR3 spans 15 residues. Deletions cut 7 bases from V and 4 bases from J, with 17 bases between. The CDR3 is CASTHSLLVYNEQFF. The CDR3 nucleotides are TGTGCCAGCACGCATAGTCTATTAGTTTACAATGAGCAGTTCTTC.

The rearrangement uses TRBV7-2 and TRBJ2-1; D assignment may be TRBD1 or TRBD2 (5 bases each). The CDR3 spans 15 residues. The germline V gene encodes CDR1 SGHTA and CDR2 FQGNSA. The V gene lost 3 bases and the J gene lost 2 bases, with 11 bases spanning the gap. The CDR3 nucleotides read TGTGCCAGCAGCTTCGTCACGGGGCCCTACAATGAGCAGTTCTTC. This translates into CASSFVTGPYNEQFF.

The chain combines TRBV18 with TRBJ2-7; 8 bases map to TRBD2. The CDR3 has 13 amino acids. The ends lost 6 bases at V and 7 bases at J; junction bases unmatched: 8. The germline V gene has CDR1 KGHSH and CDR2 LQKENI. CDR3 in amino acids: CASSAGGREEQYF. CDR3 coding DNA: TGTGCCAGCTCGGCGGGGGGCCGCGAAGAGCAGTACTTC.

This clone was seen just once. This chain connects TRBV4-1 to TRBJ2-7, with TRBD1 identical over 10 bases. Germline CDR1 is MGHRA and CDR2 is YSYEKL. V trimming: 3 bases; J trimming: 6 bases; junction bases outside the gene matches: 8. CDR3 size: 15 residues. The CDR3 DNA sequence: TGCGCCAGCAGCCAGCCGGGACAGGGGAAAGGCGAGCAGTACTTC. Its translation is CASSQPGQGKGEQYF.

This sequence joins TRBV21-1 and TRBJ1-5; the table assigns TRBD1, which was not confirmed against the DNA. TRBV21-1 is labeled a pseudogene. CDR3 length: 15 residues. DNA of the CDR3: TGTGCCAGCAGCTCCCCTCCCCAGGGGGCGAAGCCCCAGCATTTT. It specifies CASSSPPQGAKPQHF.

V is TRBV2 and J is TRBJ2-3; 11 nucleotides line up with TRBD2. The J segment lost 5 bases and the V segment lost 4 bases, leaving 8 bases of the junction unmatched. Germline CDR1 and CDR2: SNHLY and FYNNEI. This CDR3 is built from 16 residues. The CDR3 nucleotides are TGTGCCAGCAGTGGATATAGCGGGAGGGCGGGAGATACGCAGTATTTT. It yields the protein CASSGYSGRAGDTQYF.

This chain connects TRBV10-3 to TRBJ1-2; perhaps TRBD1 as D (5 bases). V dropped 6 bases and J dropped 0 bases, with 17 bases sitting between them. The V gene's germline CDR1 is ENHRY and CDR2 SYGVKD. This CDR3 contains 16 residues. The CDR3 loop reads CAIRALGQLSNYGYTF. DNA for the CDR3: TGTGCCATCAGGGCCCTGGGGCAGCTTTCTAACTATGGCTACACCTTC.

The chain joins TRBV5-1 to TRBJ1-3; 7 nucleotides match TRBD1. CDR3 length equals 14 residues. V lost 4 bases to trimming and J lost 2 bases; unmatched junction nucleotides: 3. Germline loops: CDR1 SGHRS, CDR2 YFSETQ. The CDR3 loop is CASSRTGAGNTIYF. The CDR3 DNA sequence: TGCGCCAGCAGCCGGACAGGAGCTGGAAACACCATATATTTT. The whole variable domain, filled in from reference TRBV5-1 and TRBJ1-3, reads KAGVTQTPRYLIKTRGQQVTLSCSPISGHRSVSWYQQTPGQGLQFLFEYFSETQRNKGNFPGRFSGRQFSNSRSEMNVSTLELGDSALYLCASSRTGAGNTIYFGEGSWLTVV.

The V call is TRBV10-3, the J call TRBJ1-1; D may be TRBD1 (5 bases). This CDR3 spans 14 amino acids. The V gene's germline CDR1 is ENHRY and CDR2 SYGVKD. The ends were cut back, 5 bases at V and 1 base at J, with 11 bases in the middle. This CDR3 reads CAISNQGGNTEAFF. CDR3 bases: TGTGCCATCAGTAATCAGGGTGGGAACACTGAAGCTTTCTTT.

The gene calls are TRBV7-2 and TRBJ2-3, with D possibly being TRBD2 (6 bases). This CDR3 has 16 residues. Trimming shortened V by 6 bases and J by 2 bases, and 18 bases separated the two germline ends. Germline values: CDR1 SGHTA, CDR2 FQGNSA. DNA for the CDR3: TGTGCCAGCAGACCGGCGGGACTGGGTATCACAGATACGCAGTATTTT. Protein product: CASRPAGLGITDTQYF.

V usage is TRBV6-1 and J usage is TRBJ1-4; 10 bases are shared with TRBD1. Germline CDR1 is MNHNS and CDR2 is SASEGT. J gave up 0 bases and V 4 bases, and 11 bases lay outside the gene matches. The CDR3 contains 19 residues. Here the CDR3 reads CASSGSRDRGFTTNEKLFF. The CDR3 DNA is TGTGCCAGCAGTGGTTCCCGGGACAGGGGTTTTACAACTAATGAAAAACTGTTTTTT.